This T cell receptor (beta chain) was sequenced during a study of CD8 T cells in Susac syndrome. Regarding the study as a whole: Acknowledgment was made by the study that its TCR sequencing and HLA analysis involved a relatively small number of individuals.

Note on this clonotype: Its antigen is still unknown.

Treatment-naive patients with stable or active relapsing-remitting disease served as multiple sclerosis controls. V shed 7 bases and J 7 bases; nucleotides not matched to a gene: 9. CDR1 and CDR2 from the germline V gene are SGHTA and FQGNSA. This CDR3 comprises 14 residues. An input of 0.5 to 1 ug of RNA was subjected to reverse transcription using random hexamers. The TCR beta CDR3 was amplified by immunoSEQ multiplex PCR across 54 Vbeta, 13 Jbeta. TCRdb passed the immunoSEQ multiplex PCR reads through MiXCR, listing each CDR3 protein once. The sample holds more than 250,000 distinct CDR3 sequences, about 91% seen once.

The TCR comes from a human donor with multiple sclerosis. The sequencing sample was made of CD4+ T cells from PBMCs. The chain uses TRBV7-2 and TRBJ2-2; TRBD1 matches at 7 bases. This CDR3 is CASNPTGQGGELFF. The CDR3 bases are TGTGCCAGCAACCCGACAGGGCAGGGCGGGGAGCTGTTTTTT.